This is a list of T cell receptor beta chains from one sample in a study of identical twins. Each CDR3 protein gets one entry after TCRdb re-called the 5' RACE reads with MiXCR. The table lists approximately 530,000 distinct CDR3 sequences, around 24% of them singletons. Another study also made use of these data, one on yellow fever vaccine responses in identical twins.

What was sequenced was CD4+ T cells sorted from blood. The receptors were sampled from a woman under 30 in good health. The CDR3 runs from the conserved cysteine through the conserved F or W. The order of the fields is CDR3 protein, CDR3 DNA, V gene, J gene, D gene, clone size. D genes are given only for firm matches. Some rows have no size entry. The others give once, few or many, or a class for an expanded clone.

cdr3_aa: CASSPPSSGGAYEQFF; cdr3_nt: TGTGCCAGCTCACCCCCATCTAGCGGGGGGGCCTATGAGCAGTTCTTC; v_call: TRBV18; j_call: TRBJ2-1; d_call: TRBD2; clone_size: NA
cdr3_aa: CASSKEGQGDNEAFF; cdr3_nt: TGTGCCAGCAGCAAAGAGGGACAGGGGGACAATGAAGCTTTCTTT; v_call: TRBV7-9; j_call: TRBJ1-1; d_call: TRBD1; clone_size: NA
cdr3_aa: CASSRIGGLYEQYF; cdr3_nt: TGTGCCAGCAGCCGGATTGGGGGGTTATACGAGCAGTACTTC; v_call: TRBV11-2; j_call: TRBJ2-7; d_call: NA; clone_size: NA
cdr3_aa: CAIPNRPNYNEQFF; cdr3_nt: TGTGCCATTCCGAACAGACCAAATTACAATGAGCAGTTCTTC; v_call: TRBV6-1; j_call: TRBJ2-1; d_call: NA; clone_size: NA
cdr3_aa: CASSLGPALWPQHF; cdr3_nt: TGTGCCAGCAGTTTGGGCCCTGCTTTATGGCCCCAGCATTTT; v_call: TRBV28; j_call: TRBJ1-5; d_call: NA; clone_size: few
cdr3_aa: CASSWSNEQFF; cdr3_nt: TGTGCCAGCAGTTGGAGCAATGAGCAGTTCTTC; v_call: TRBV12-3/TRBV12-4; j_call: TRBJ2-1; d_call: NA; clone_size: NA
cdr3_aa: CAISEVLAGNYEQYF; cdr3_nt: TGTGCCATCAGTGAGGTGCTAGCGGGGAACTACGAGCAGTACTTC; v_call: TRBV10-3; j_call: TRBJ2-7; d_call: TRBD2; clone_size: few
cdr3_aa: CSVEGRTGGSTEAFF; cdr3_nt: TGCAGCGTTGAAGGAAGAACAGGGGGGAGTACTGAAGCTTTCTTT; v_call: TRBV29-1; j_call: TRBJ1-1; d_call: TRBD1; clone_size: few
cdr3_aa: CASSRKNSGRENEQFF; cdr3_nt: TGTGCCAGCTCACGTAAGAATAGCGGGAGAGAAAATGAGCAGTTCTTC; v_call: TRBV18; j_call: TRBJ2-1; d_call: TRBD2; clone_size: once
cdr3_aa: CASSLVQISNQPQHF; cdr3_nt: TGTGCCAGTAGCTTGGTTCAGATCAGCAATCAGCCCCAGCATTTT; v_call: TRBV5-5; j_call: TRBJ1-5; d_call: NA; clone_size: few
cdr3_aa: CASSFGGDGLDTQYF; cdr3_nt: TGCGCCAGCAGCTTTGGAGGGGACGGTTTGGATACGCAGTATTTT; v_call: TRBV5-1; j_call: TRBJ2-3; d_call: NA; clone_size: few
cdr3_aa: CASSRPRDGSYEQYF; cdr3_nt: TGTGCCAGCAGCAGGCCCAGGGACGGGTCCTACGAGCAGTACTTC; v_call: TRBV5-6; j_call: TRBJ2-7; d_call: NA; clone_size: NA
cdr3_aa: CASRRGRSSYNEQFF; cdr3_nt: TGTGCCAGCAGGCGAGGGAGGAGCTCCTACAATGAGCAGTTCTTC; v_call: TRBV11-2; j_call: TRBJ2-1; d_call: NA; clone_size: many
cdr3_aa: CASSPRGLAGVSSYNEQFF; cdr3_nt: TGTGCCAGCAGCCCTCGGGGACTAGCGGGGGTCTCCTCCTACAATGAGCAGTTCTTC; v_call: TRBV6-1; j_call: TRBJ2-1; d_call: TRBD2; clone_size: few
cdr3_aa: CASFSGRSGNEQFF; cdr3_nt: TGTGCCAGCTTTAGCGGGAGATCTGGCAATGAGCAGTTCTTC; v_call: TRBV6-1; j_call: TRBJ2-1; d_call: TRBD2; clone_size: few
cdr3_aa: CASSSPSTGGDTGELFF; cdr3_nt: TGTGCCAGCAGCTCCCCTTCGACAGGGGGGGACACCGGGGAGCTGTTTTTT; v_call: TRBV7-9; j_call: TRBJ2-2; d_call: TRBD1; clone_size: few
cdr3_aa: CASSFSTGLAGVGYNEQFF; cdr3_nt: TGTGCCAGCAGTTTTTCCACAGGACTAGCGGGAGTAGGCTACAATGAGCAGTTCTTC; v_call: TRBV12-3/TRBV12-4; j_call: TRBJ2-1; d_call: TRBD2; clone_size: few
cdr3_aa: CASSLRMGLAGYNEQFF; cdr3_nt: TGTGCCAGCAGCTTGAGGATGGGACTAGCGGGGTACAATGAGCAGTTCTTC; v_call: TRBV5-6; j_call: TRBJ2-1; d_call: TRBD2; clone_size: few
cdr3_aa: CASSIGLATRGFF; cdr3_nt: TGTGCCAGCAGCATAGGACTAGCGACCCGCGGGTTCTTC; v_call: TRBV12-3/TRBV12-4; j_call: TRBJ2-1; d_call: TRBD2; clone_size: NA
cdr3_aa: CASSLGTSGTGELFF; cdr3_nt: TGCGCCAGCAGCCTTGGGACTAGCGGGACCGGGGAGCTGTTTTTT; v_call: TRBV5-1; j_call: TRBJ2-2; d_call: TRBD2; clone_size: many
cdr3_aa: CASSLGQVAGGAETQYF; cdr3_nt: TGTGCCAGCAGTTTAGGGCAGGTGGCGGGAGGGGCCGAGACCCAGTACTTC; v_call: TRBV6-5; j_call: TRBJ2-5; d_call: TRBD2; clone_size: once
cdr3_aa: CAISELSQSSGSPNEQFF; cdr3_nt: TGTGCCATCAGTGAGCTATCTCAGTCTAGCGGGAGCCCCAATGAGCAGTTCTTC; v_call: TRBV10-3; j_call: TRBJ2-1; d_call: TRBD2; clone_size: many
cdr3_aa: CAISGTGASGNTIYF; cdr3_nt: TGTGCCATCAGTGGAACAGGGGCCTCTGGAAACACCATATATTTT; v_call: TRBV10-3; j_call: TRBJ1-3; d_call: TRBD1; clone_size: NA
cdr3_aa: CASSLTLAGYYNEQFF; cdr3_nt: TGTGCCAGCAGCTTAACTCTAGCGGGGTATTACAATGAGCAGTTCTTC; v_call: TRBV7-2; j_call: TRBJ2-1; d_call: TRBD2; clone_size: few
cdr3_aa: CSAPAGTASDTQYF; cdr3_nt: TGCAGTGCCCCCGCCGGGACAGCTTCAGATACGCAGTATTTT; v_call: TRBV20-1; j_call: TRBJ2-3; d_call: TRBD1; clone_size: few
cdr3_aa: CASTDSGLNTGELFF; cdr3_nt: TGTGCCAGTACCGATAGCGGCTTGAACACCGGGGAGCTGTTTTTT; v_call: TRBV19; j_call: TRBJ2-2; d_call: NA; clone_size: few
cdr3_aa: CASSVGQLTGELFF; cdr3_nt: TGCGCCAGCAGCGTGGGACAGCTCACCGGGGAGCTGTTTTTT; v_call: TRBV5-1; j_call: TRBJ2-2; d_call: TRBD1; clone_size: NA
cdr3_aa: CASSLNYGYTF; cdr3_nt: TGTGCCAGCAGTTTGAACTATGGCTACACCTTC; v_call: TRBV12-3/TRBV12-4; j_call: TRBJ1-2; d_call: NA; clone_size: many
cdr3_aa: CSAETGVGANVLTF; cdr3_nt: TGCAGTGCAGAGACAGGGGTCGGGGCCAACGTCCTGACTTTC; v_call: TRBV20-1; j_call: TRBJ2-6; d_call: TRBD1; clone_size: NA
cdr3_aa: CSAREEGAKGYNEQFF; cdr3_nt: TGCAGTGCTAGAGAGGAGGGGGCAAAGGGGTACAATGAGCAGTTCTTC; v_call: TRBV20-1; j_call: TRBJ2-1; d_call: NA; clone_size: few
cdr3_aa: CASSEYRAAGWGGYTF; cdr3_nt: TGTGCCAGCAGTGAATACCGGGCCGCCGGATGGGGTGGCTACACCTTC; v_call: TRBV6-1; j_call: TRBJ1-2; d_call: NA; clone_size: few
cdr3_aa: CSARKTQGVETQYF; cdr3_nt: TGCAGTGCTAGAAAGACCCAAGGGGTGGAGACCCAGTACTTC; v_call: TRBV20-1; j_call: TRBJ2-5; d_call: NA; clone_size: few
cdr3_aa: CAIRGDGREKHYEQYF; cdr3_nt: TGTGCCATCCGAGGGGATGGGCGGGAGAAACATTACGAGCAGTACTTC; v_call: TRBV10-3; j_call: TRBJ2-7; d_call: TRBD2; clone_size: few
cdr3_aa: CASSLGTVRNSPLHF; cdr3_nt: TGCGCCAGCAGCTTGGGGACAGTCCGGAATTCACCCCTCCACTTT; v_call: TRBV5-1; j_call: TRBJ1-6; d_call: NA; clone_size: few
cdr3_aa: CASSSTRNTGELFF; cdr3_nt: TGTGCCAGCAGCTCGACCAGGAACACCGGGGAGCTGTTTTTT; v_call: TRBV7-8; j_call: TRBJ2-2; d_call: NA; clone_size: NA
cdr3_aa: CASSPGTGGSYEQYF; cdr3_nt: TGTGCCAGCAGCCCAGGGACAGGGGGGTCCTACGAGCAGTACTTC; v_call: TRBV7-9; j_call: TRBJ2-7; d_call: TRBD1; clone_size: NA
cdr3_aa: CAISESNSENYGYTF; cdr3_nt: TGTGCCATCAGTGAGTCGAACTCAGAAAACTATGGCTACACCTTC; v_call: TRBV10-3; j_call: TRBJ1-2; d_call: NA; clone_size: NA
cdr3_aa: CASSRDSGANTGELFF; cdr3_nt: TGTGCCAGCAGCCGGGATAGCGGAGCGAACACCGGGGAGCTGTTTTTT; v_call: TRBV7-2; j_call: TRBJ2-2; d_call: NA; clone_size: few
cdr3_aa: CASSLRGLEGYTF; cdr3_nt: TGTGCCAGCAGTCTGCGGGGTCTTGAGGGCTACACCTTC; v_call: TRBV12-3/TRBV12-4; j_call: TRBJ1-2; d_call: NA; clone_size: NA
cdr3_aa: CASMGRDAANEKLFF; cdr3_nt: TGTGCCAGCATGGGGAGGGACGCCGCTAATGAAAAACTGTTTTTT; v_call: TRBV6-1; j_call: TRBJ1-4; d_call: NA; clone_size: few
cdr3_aa: CASSLGTTGANVLTF; cdr3_nt: TGCGCCAGCAGCTTAGGGACTACTGGGGCCAACGTCCTGACTTTC; v_call: TRBV5-1; j_call: TRBJ2-6; d_call: TRBD2; clone_size: few
cdr3_aa: CATSDSGSPANYGYTF; cdr3_nt: TGTGCCACCAGTGACTCCGGGTCCCCAGCTAACTATGGCTACACCTTC; v_call: TRBV24-1; j_call: TRBJ1-2; d_call: NA; clone_size: few